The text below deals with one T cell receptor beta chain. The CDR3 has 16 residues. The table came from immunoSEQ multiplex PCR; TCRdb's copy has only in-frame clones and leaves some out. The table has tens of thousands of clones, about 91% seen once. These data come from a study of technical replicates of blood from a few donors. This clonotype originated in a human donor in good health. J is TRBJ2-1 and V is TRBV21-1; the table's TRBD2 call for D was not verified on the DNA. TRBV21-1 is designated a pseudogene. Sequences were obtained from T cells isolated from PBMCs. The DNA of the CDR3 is TGTGCCAGCAGAATTTGTTTGGGGGAGGGTGGCAATGAGCAGTTCTTC. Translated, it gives CASRICLGEGGNEQFF.